This record looks at one T cell receptor (beta chain) sequence and its context. TCRdb itself ran the RT-PCR reads through MiXCR, one entry per CDR3 protein. This sample has about 570,000 distinct CDR3 sequences, with roughly 10% found just once. The sample is drawn from a study of response to subunit inactivated influenza vaccine. The ends lost 6 bases at V and 4 bases at J; junction bases unmatched: 1. This CDR3 comprises 13 residues. Germline V gene sequence: CDR1 ENHRY, CDR2 SYGVKD. The sample here was PBMCs from blood, taken on the day of vaccination. The rearrangement uses TRBV10-3 and TRBJ1-5; TRBD1 matches 9 bases. This receptor was taken from a man in his forties or fifties who received an inactivated influenza vaccine. As DNA, the CDR3 is TGTGCCATCAGCGGGACAGGGAATCAGCCCCAGCATTTT. Translating gives CAISGTGNQPQHF.